These 4 T cell receptor beta chains originate from one sample sequenced in a study of long-term antiretroviral therapy in people with HIV. The assay, immunoSEQ v3.0, was run at survey level. The data were produced by immunoSEQ multiplex PCR, yet TCRdb's version contains in-frame clones alone and is incomplete. The table has 10,000 to 15,000 clones, around 82% seen once. Sample: unsorted PBMCs, taken 1.3 years after starting antiretroviral therapy. These receptors were taken from a woman in her late teens or twenties with HIV.

The CDR3 nucleotides are TGTGCCAGCAGCCCGGACCTCTCTGGAAACACCATATATTTT. As protein: CASSPDLSGNTIYF. This chain connects TRBV6-6 to TRBJ1-3, with D hard to call. The V gene's germline CDR1 is MNHNY and CDR2 SVGAGI (reference sequence). The V end was cut by 6 bases, the J end by 0 bases, with 9 bases between. This CDR3 has 14 residues.

This clone appeared once. V and J are TRBV7-8 and TRBJ1-5; 9 positions agree with TRBD1. The germline V gene encodes CDR1 SGHVS and CDR2 FQNEAQ. The CDR3 consists of 18 residues. The V segment lost 4 bases and the J segment 7 bases; nucleotides outside the gene matches: 17. In nucleotides, the CDR3 is TGTGCCAGCAGCTCCCGGCCAGCCCTGTGGGGACAGGGCCAGCCCCAGCATTTT. This codes for CASSSRPALWGQGQPQHF.

The chain uses TRBV13 and TRBJ2-7; TRBD2 aligns across 8 bases. After removal of 7 bases from V and 0 bases from J, the junction contained 5 bases not matched to a gene. The CDR3 is 14 amino acids. Germline V gives CDR1 PRHDT, CDR2 FYEKMQ (reference sequence). This chain's CDR3 is CASKTGGGSYEQYF. As DNA, the CDR3 is TGTGCCAGCAAGACCGGGGGGGGCTCCTACGAGCAGTACTTC.

V and J are TRBV5-6 and TRBJ2-7; 7 bases line up with TRBD2. The germline V gene encodes CDR1 SGHDT and CDR2 YYEEEE. The V and J ends lost 3 bases and 2 bases, in that order; junction bases with no gene match: 2. This CDR3 is built from 13 residues. The CDR3 DNA reads TGTGCCAGCAGCTCCCGGGGGGCCTACGAGCAGTACTTC. As protein: CASSSRGAYEQYF.